The clone carrying this TCR beta chain showed up just once. Its specificity is unknown. Data came from immunoSEQ multiplex PCR; TCRdb stores just in-frame clones and leaves some out. The sample shows around 450,000 clones, 80% to 90% of them seen only once. The data were taken from a study of Ad26.COV2.S vaccination and SARS-CoV-2 variants. Study context: Ad26.COV2.S shots went into the muscle once or twice, 56 days apart.

In germline, CDR1 is MGHRA, CDR2 YSYEKL. The CDR3 has 14 amino acids. V lost 3 bases, J lost 5 bases, and 1 base stayed unmatched. The study, taken as a whole, reports: Measurement of non-spike TCR breadth gave similar results in vaccine and placebo recipients. The authors reported substantial breadth in spike-specific CD8+ and CD4+ T cell responses after vaccination.

Treatment noted: approximately 18 received Ad26.COV2.S at low or high dose, single or two shots; several received placebo; per-sample allocation not given. All samples were drawn on day 63, counting from the first vaccine or placebo injection. V usage is TRBV4-1 and J usage is TRBJ2-3, with 11 nucleotides matching TRBD2. The TCR was taken from a person between 18 and 65 years old who received the Ad26.COV2.S COVID-19 vaccine or a placebo. The sample was peripheral blood, taken in a trial of Ad26.COV2.S vaccine versus placebo. CDR3 protein: CASSHGTSGDTQYF. The CDR3, as DNA: TGCGCCAGCAGCCACGGGACTAGCGGAGATACGCAGTATTTT.